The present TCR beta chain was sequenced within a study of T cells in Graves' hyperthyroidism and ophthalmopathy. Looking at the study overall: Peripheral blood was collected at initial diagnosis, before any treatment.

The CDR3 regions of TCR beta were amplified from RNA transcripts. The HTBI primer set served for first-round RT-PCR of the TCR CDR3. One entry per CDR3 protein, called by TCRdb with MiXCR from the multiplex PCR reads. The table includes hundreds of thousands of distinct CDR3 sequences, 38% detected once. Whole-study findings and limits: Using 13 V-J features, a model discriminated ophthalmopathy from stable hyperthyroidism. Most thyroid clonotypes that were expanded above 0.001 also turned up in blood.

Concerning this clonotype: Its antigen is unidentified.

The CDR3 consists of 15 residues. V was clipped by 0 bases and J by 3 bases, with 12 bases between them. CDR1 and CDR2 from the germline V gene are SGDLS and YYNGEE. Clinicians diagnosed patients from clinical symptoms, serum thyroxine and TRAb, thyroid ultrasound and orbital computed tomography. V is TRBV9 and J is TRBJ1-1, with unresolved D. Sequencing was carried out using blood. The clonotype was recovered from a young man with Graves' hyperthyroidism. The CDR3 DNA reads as TGTGCCAGCAGCGTAGCTACAAGGCCAGACACTGAAGCTTTCTTT. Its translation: CASSVATRPDTEAFF.